This T cell receptor (beta chain) was profiled in a study of neurological immune-mediated disorders. Ten or more counts support this clonotype. Antigen: not known. Synthesis of cDNA was carried out by template-switch 5'RACE. The reaction used 10-nucleotide random UMIs. The yield of each sequencing run was over 180 million TCR-beta sequences from 15-18 subjects. TCRdb re-called the 5' RACE reads through MiXCR, storing one row per CDR3 protein. The sample lists fewer than 40,000 distinct CDR3 sequences, more than 4.5% occurring once. The CDR3 spans 13 residues. Trimming removed 6 bases from V and 5 bases from J, with 14 bases in between. Germline values: CDR1 DFQATT, CDR2 SNEGSKA (reference sequence). Sorted libraries were derived from about a million CD4+ or CD8+ T cells. Study results and limitations: CDR3 amino acid sequences found in expanded clones were never shared across subjects, suggesting private repertoires in all groups.

V is TRBV20-1 and J is TRBJ1-5; D is unclear. Input material: CD4+ T cells from blood. The source of this sequence is a man between 18 and 35 years old in good health. This chain's CDR3 is CSASRQADQPQHF. As DNA, the CDR3 is TGCAGTGCGAGCAGGCAGGCAGATCAGCCCCAGCATTTT.